Each of the 3 T cell receptor beta chains below was sequenced from the same sample in a study of T cell changes during pregnancy in multiple sclerosis. Sequencing was performed with immunoSEQ multiplex PCR; in TCRdb, only in-frame clones are kept and a portion is missing. Here the sample spans tens of thousands of clones, 92% being singletons. The sample was peripheral blood, taken before pregnancy. The receptor source for this set is a female donor with multiple sclerosis, enrolled in a pregnancy study.

The chain joins TRBV10-3 to TRBJ1-2; D is possibly TRBD1 (5 bases). Germline V gene lookup returns CDR1 ENHRY and CDR2 SYGVKD. The CDR3 consists of 16 residues. V lost 2 bases and J lost 2, with 15 bases in between. In nucleotides, the CDR3 is TGTGCCATCAGTGAGCACCCGAGCACAGGAAACTATGGCTACACCTTC. It is translated as CAISEHPSTGNYGYTF.

This chain uses TRBV19 with TRBJ2-3; D is perhaps TRBD2 (6 bases). V shed 6 bases and J shed 2 bases, with 12 bases lying between them. Germline values: CDR1 LNHDA, CDR2 SQIVND (reference sequence). The CDR3 totals 14 residues. CDR3 sequence reads: CASRFGGDTDTQYF. CDR3 DNA: TGTGCCAGTAGATTCGGCGGGGACACAGATACGCAGTATTTT.

The rearrangement uses TRBV6-1 and TRBJ1-5; tentatively, D is TRBD1 (5 bases). V was shortened by 1 base and J by 7 bases, with 8 bases between the two germline ends. The CDR3 has 13 residues. CDR1 MNHNS and CDR2 SASEGT come from the germline V gene. The CDR3 bases are TGTGCCAGCAGTGAAGGGACAAAGCAGCCCCAGCATTTT. Its translation: CASSEGTKQPQHF.